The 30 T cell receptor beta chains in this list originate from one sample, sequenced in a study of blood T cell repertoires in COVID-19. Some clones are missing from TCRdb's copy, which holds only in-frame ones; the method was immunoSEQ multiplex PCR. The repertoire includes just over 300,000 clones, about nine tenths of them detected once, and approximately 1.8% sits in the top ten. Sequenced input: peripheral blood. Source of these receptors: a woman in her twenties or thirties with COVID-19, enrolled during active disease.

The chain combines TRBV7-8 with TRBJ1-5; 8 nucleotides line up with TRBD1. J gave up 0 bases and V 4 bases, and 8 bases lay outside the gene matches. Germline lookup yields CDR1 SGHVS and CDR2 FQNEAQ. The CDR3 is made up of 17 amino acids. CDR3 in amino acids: CASSSGTGPYSNQPQHF. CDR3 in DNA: TGTGCCAGCAGCTCCGGGACAGGACCTTATAGCAATCAGCCCCAGCATTTT.

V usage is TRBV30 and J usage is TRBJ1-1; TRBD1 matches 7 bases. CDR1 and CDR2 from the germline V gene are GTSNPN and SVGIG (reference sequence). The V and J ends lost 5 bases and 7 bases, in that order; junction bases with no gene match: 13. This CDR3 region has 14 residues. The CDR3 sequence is CAWATGQQNREAFF. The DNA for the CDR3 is TGTGCCTGGGCGACGGGACAGCAGAACCGTGAAGCTTTCTTT. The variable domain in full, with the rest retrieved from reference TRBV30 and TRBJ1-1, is SQTIHQWPATLVQPVGSPLSLECTVEGTSNPNLYWYRQAAGRGLQLLFYSVGIGQISSEVPQNLSASRPQDRQFILSSKKLLLSDSGFYLCAWATGQQNREAFFGQGTRLTVV.

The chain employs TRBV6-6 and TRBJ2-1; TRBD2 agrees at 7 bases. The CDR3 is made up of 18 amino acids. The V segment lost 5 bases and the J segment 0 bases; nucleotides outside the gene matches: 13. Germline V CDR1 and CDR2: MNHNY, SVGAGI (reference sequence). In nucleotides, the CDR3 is TGTGCCAGCAGTCCCCGGGGGGTCGACCGGAGCTCCTACAATGAGCAGTTCTTC. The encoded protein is CASSPRGVDRSSYNEQFF.

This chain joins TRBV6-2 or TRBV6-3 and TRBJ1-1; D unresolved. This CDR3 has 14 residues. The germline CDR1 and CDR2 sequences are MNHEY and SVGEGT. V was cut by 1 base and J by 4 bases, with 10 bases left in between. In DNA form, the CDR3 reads TGTGCCAGCAGTTACTTCCGGGGAGGCACTGAAGCTTTCTTT. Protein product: CASSYFRGGTEAFF.

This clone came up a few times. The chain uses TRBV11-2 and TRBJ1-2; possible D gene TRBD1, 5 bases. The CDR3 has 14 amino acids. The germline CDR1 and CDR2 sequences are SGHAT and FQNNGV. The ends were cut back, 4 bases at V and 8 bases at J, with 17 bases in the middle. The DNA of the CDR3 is TGTGCCAGCAGCTCTCCCTGGGACTTTCCGGGCTACACCTTC. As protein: CASSSPWDFPGYTF.

CDR3 coding DNA: TGCGCCAGCAGCTTTTCAGGGCGCTATGGCTACACCTTC. Its translation is CASSFSGRYGYTF. The J gene is TRBJ1-2, the V gene TRBV5-1; D possibly corresponds to TRBD1 (5 bases). Trimming shortened V by 2 bases and J by 4 bases, and 9 bases separated the two germline ends. CDR3 size: 13 residues. The germline gives CDR1 SGHRS, CDR2 YFSETQ.

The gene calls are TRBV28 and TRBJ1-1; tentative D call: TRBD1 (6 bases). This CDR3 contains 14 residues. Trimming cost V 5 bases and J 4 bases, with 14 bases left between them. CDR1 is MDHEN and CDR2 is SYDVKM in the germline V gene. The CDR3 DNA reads TGTGCCAGCAGTCCGGGGGGGCTGTCCACTGAAGCTTTCTTT. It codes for CASSPGGLSTEAFF.

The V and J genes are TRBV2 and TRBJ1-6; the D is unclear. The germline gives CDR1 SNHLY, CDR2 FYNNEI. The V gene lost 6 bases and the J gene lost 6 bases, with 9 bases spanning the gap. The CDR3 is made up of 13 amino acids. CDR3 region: CASSGRGNSPLHF. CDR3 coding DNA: TGTGCCAGCAGCGGACGGGGTAATTCACCCCTCCACTTT. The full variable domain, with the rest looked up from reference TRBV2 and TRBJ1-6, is EPEVTQTPSHQVTQMGQEVILRCVPISNHLYFYWYRQILGQKVEFLVSFYNNEISEKSEIFDDQFSVERPDGSNFTLKIRSTKLEDSAMYFCASSGRGNSPLHFGNGTRLTVT.

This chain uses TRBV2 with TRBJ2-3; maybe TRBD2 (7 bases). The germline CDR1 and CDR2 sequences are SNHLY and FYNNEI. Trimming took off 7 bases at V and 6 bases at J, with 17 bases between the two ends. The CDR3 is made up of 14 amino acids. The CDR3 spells CASIKGGPGDTQYF. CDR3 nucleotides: TGTGCCAGCATCAAGGGGGGGCCGGGTGATACGCAGTATTTT.

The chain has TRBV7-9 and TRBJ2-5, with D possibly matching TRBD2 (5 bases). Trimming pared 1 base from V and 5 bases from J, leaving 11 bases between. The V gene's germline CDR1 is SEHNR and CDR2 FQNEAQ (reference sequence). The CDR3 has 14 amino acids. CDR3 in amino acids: CASSLGVPGETQYF. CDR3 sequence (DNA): TGTGCCAGCAGCTTAGGGGTGCCGGGGGAGACCCAGTACTTC.

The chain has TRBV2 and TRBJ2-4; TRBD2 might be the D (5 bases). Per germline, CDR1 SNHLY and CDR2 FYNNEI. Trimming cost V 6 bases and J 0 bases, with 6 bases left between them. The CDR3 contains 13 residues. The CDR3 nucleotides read TGTGCCAGCAGCCGGGAAGCCAAAAACATTCAGTACTTC. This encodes CASSREAKNIQYF.

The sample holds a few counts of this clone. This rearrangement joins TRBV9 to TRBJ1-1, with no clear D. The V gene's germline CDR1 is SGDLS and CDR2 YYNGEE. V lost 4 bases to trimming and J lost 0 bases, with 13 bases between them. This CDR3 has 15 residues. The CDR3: CASSPRRAMNTEAFF. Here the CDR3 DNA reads TGTGCCAGCAGCCCACGGAGAGCTATGAACACTGAAGCTTTCTTT.

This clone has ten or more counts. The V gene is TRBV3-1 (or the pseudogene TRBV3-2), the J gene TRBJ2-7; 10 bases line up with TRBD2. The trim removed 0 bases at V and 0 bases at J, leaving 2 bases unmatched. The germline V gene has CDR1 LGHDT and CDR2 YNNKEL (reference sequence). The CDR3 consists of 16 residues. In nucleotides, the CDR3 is TGTGCCAGCAGCCAAGATCCTAGCGGGGGCTCCTACGAGCAGTACTTC. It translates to CASSQDPSGGSYEQYF.

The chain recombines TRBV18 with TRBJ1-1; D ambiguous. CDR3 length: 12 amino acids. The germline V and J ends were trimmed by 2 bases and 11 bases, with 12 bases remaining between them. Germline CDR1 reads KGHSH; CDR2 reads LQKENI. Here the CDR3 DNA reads TGTGCCAGCTCACCAGGGGAAAGCGGCGCTTTCTTT. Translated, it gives CASSPGESGAFF.

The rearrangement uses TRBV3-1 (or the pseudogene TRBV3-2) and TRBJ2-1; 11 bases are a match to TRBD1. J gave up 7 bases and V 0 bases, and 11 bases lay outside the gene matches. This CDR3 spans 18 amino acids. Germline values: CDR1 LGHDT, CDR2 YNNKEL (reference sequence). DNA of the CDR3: TGTGCCAGCAGCCAAGAAAGGGGAAAGGACAGGGGGCTGAATGAGCAGTTCTTC. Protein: CASSQERGKDRGLNEQFF.

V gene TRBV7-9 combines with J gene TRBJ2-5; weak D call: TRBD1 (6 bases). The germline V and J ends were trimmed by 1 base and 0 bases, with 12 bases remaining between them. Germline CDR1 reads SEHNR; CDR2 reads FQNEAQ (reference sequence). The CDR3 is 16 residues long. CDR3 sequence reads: CASSLGNREYQETQYF. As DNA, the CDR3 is TGTGCCAGCAGCTTAGGGAACAGGGAGTACCAAGAGACCCAGTACTTC. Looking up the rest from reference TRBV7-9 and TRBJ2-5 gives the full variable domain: DTGVSQNPRHKITKRGQNVTFRCDPISEHNRLYWYRQTLGQGPEFLTYFQNEAQLEKSRLLSDRFSAERPKGSFSTLEIQRTEQGDSAMYLCASSLGNREYQETQYFGPGTRLLVL.

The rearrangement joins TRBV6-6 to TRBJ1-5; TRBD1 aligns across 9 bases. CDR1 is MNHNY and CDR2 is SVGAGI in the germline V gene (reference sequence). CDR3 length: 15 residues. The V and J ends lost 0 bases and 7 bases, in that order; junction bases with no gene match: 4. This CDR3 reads CASSYSRQGDQPQHF. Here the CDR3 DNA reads TGTGCCAGCAGTTACTCGAGACAGGGGGACCAGCCCCAGCATTTT.

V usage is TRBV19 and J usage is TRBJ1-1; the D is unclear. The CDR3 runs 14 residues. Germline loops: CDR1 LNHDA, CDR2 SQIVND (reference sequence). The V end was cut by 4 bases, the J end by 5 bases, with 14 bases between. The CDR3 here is CASSTLLIATEAFF. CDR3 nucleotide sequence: TGTGCCAGTAGTACCCTACTAATTGCGACTGAAGCTTTCTTT. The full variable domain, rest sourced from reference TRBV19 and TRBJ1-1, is DGGITQSPKYLFRKEGQNVTLSCEQNLNHDAMYWYRQDPGQGLRLIYYSQIVNDFQKGDIAEGYSVSREKKESFPLTVTSAQKNPTAFYLCASSTLLIATEAFFGQGTRLTVV.

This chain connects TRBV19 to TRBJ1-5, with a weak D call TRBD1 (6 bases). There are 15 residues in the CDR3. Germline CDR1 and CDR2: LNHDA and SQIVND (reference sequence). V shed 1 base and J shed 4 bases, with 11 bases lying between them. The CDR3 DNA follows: TGTGCCAGTAGTATAGGGTGGACAGCGAATCAGCCCCAGCATTTT. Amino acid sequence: CASSIGWTANQPQHF.

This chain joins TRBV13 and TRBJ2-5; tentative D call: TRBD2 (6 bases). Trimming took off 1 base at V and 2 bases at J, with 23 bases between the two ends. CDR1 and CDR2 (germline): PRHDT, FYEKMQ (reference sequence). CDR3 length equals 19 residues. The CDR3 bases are TGTGCCAGCAGCTTAGTAAGGGGCAAGACTAGTGGATTTCAAGAGACCCAGTACTTC. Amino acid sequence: CASSLVRGKTSGFQETQYF.

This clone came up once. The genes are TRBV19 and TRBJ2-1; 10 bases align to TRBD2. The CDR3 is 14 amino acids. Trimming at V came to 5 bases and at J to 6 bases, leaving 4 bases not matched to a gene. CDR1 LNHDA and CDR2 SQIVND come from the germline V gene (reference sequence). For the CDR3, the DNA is TGTGCCAGTAGTTCTAGCGGGGGCCCCAATGAGCAGTTCTTC. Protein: CASSSSGGPNEQFF.

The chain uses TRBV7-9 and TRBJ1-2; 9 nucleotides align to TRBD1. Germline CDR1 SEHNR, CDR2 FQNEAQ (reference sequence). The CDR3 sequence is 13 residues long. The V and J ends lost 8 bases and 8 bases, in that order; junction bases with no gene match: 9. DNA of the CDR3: TGTGCCAGCGAAAAAACAGGGGGCATGGGCTACACCTTC. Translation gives CASEKTGGMGYTF.

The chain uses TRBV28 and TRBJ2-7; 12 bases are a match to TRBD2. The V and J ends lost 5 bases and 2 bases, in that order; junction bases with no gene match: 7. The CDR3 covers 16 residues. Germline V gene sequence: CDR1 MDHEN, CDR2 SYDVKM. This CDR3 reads CASSPILAGGPYEQYV. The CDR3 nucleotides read TGTGCCAGCAGTCCTATACTAGCGGGGGGACCCTACGAGCAGTACGTC.

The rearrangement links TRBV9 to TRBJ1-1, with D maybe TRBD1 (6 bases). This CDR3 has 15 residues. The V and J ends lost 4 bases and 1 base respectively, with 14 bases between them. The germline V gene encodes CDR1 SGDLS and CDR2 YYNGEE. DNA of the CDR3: TGTGCCAGCAGCCCCCAGACAGGTTCGAACACTGAAGCTTTCTTT. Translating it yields CASSPQTGSNTEAFF. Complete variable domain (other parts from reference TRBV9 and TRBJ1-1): DSGVTQTPKHLITATGQRVTLRCSPRSGDLSVYWYQQSLDQGLQFLIQYYNGEERAKGNILERFSAQQFPDLHSELNLSSLELGDSALYFCASSPQTGSNTEAFFGQGTRLTVV.

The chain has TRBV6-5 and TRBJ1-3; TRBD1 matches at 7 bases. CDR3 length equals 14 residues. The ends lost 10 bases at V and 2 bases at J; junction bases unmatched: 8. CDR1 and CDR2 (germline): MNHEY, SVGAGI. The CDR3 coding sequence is TGTGCCACGGAACCGACAGGGACTGGAAACACCATATATTTT. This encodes CATEPTGTGNTIYF.

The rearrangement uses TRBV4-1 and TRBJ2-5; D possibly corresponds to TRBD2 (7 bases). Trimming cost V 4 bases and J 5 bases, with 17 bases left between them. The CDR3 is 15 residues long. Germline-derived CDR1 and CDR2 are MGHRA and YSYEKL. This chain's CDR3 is CASSPLGGARETQYF. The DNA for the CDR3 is TGCGCCAGCAGCCCCCTTGGGGGGGCCCGGGAGACCCAGTACTTC.

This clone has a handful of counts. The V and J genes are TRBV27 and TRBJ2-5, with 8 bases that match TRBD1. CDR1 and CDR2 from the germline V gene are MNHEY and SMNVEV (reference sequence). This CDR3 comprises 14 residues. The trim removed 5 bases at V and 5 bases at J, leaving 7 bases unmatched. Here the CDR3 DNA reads TGTGCCAGCAGTCCCCAGGGGGCGCGGGAGACCCAGTACTTC. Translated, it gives CASSPQGARETQYF.

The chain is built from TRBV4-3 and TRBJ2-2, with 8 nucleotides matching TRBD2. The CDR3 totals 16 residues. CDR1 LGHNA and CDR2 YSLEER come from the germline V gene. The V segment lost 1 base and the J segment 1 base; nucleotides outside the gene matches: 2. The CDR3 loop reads CASSQGAGVNTGELFF. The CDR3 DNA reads TGCGCCAGCAGCCAAGGAGCGGGGGTGAACACCGGGGAGCTGTTTTTT.

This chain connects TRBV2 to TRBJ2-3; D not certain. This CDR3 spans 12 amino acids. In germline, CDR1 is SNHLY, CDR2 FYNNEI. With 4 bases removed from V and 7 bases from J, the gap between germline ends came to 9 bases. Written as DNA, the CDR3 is TGTGCCAGCAGTGGGGCCAGCAATACGCAGTATTTT. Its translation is CASSGASNTQYF.

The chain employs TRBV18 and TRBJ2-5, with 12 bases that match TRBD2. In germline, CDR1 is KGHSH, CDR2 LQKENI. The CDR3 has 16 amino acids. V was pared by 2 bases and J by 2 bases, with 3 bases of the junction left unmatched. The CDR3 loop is CASSPFLAGGQETQYF. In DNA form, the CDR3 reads TGTGCCAGCTCACCATTCCTAGCGGGGGGGCAAGAGACCCAGTACTTC.